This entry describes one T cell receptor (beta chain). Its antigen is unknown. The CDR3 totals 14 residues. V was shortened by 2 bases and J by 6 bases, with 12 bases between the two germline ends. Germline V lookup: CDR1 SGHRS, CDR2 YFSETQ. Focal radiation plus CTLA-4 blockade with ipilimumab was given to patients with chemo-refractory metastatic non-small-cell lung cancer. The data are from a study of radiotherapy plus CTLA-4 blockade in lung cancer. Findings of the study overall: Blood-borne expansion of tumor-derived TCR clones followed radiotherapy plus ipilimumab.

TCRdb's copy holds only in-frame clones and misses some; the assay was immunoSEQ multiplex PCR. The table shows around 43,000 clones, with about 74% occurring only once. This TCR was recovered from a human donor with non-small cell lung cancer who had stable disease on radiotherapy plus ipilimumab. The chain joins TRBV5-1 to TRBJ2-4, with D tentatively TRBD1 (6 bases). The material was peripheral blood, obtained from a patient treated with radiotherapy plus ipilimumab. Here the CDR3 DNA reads TGCGCCAGCAGCTTAGGTCAGGGGATAAACATTCAGTACTTC. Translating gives CASSLGQGINIQYF.